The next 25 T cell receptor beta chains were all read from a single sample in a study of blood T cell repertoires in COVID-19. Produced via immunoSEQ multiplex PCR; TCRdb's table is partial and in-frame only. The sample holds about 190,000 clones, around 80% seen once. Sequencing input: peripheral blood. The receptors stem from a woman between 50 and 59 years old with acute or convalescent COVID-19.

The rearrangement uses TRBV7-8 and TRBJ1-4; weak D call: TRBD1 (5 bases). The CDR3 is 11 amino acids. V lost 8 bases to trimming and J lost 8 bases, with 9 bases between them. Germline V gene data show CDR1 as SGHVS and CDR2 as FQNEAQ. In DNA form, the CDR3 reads TGTGCCAGCGGATGGGGCGAAAAACTGTTTTTT. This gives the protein CASGWGEKLFF.

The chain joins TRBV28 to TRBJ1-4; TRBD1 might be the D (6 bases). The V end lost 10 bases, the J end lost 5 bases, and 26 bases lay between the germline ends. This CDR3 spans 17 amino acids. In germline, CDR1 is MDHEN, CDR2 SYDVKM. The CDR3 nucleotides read TGTGCCATCACAGGCCATACCGGGGGGCACTCCAATGAAAAACTGTTTTTT. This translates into CAITGHTGGHSNEKLFF.

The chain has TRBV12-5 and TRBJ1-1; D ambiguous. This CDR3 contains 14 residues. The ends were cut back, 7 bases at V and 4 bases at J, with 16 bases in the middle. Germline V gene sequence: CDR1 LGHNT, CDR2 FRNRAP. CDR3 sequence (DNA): TGTGCTAGTGCTCCGGGAACGGCGGGCACTGAAGCTTTCTTT. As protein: CASAPGTAGTEAFF.

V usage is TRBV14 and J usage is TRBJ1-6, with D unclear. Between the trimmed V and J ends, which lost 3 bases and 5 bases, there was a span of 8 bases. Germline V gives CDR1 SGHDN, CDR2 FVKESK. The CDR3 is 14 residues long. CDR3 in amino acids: CASSHRHNNSPLHF. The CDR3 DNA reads TGTGCCAGCAGCCACCGACACAATAATTCACCCCTCCACTTT.

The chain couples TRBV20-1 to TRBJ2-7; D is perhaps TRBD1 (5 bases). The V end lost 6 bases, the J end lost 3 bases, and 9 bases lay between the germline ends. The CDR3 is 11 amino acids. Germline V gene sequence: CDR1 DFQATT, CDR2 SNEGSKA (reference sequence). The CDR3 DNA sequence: TGCAGTGCCGGGCAGGGCTACGAGCAGTACTTC. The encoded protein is CSAGQGYEQYF.

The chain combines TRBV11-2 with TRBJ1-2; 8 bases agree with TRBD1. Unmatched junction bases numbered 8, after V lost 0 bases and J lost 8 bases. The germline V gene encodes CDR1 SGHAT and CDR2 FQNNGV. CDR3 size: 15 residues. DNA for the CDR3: TGTGCCAGCAGCTTAGAGGCAGGGGGCGCGGGAGGCTACACCTTC. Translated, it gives CASSLEAGGAGGYTF.

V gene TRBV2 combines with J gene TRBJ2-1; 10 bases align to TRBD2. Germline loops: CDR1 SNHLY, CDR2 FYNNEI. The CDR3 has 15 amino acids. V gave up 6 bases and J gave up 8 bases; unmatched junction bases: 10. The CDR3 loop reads CASSLESGGGYEQFF. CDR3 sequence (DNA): TGTGCCAGCAGCCTGGAAAGCGGGGGGGGCTATGAGCAGTTCTTC.

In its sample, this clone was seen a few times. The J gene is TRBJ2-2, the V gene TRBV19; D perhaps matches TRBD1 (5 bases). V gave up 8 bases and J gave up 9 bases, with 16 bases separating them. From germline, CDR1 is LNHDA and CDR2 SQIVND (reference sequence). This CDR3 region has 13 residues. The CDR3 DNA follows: TGTGCCAGTTCAAATACTCAGGGCCGGGAGCTGTTTTTT. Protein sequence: CASSNTQGRELFF.

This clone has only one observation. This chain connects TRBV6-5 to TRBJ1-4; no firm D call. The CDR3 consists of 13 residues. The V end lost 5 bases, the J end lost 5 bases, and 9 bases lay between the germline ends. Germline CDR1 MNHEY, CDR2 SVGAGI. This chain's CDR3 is CASSRTSNEKLFF. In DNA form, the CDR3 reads TGTGCCAGCAGTCGGACTTCCAATGAAAAACTGTTTTTT.

For the CDR3, the DNA is TGTGCCAGCAAATCAGGGGGCTTTGAAAAACTGTTTTTT. Protein product: CASKSGGFEKLFF. The J gene is TRBJ1-4, the V gene TRBV6-5, with TRBD1 matching 8 bases. The V and J ends lost 7 bases and 7 bases, in that order; junction bases with no gene match: 5. The CDR3 length is 13 residues. Germline assignment: CDR1 MNHEY and CDR2 SVGAGI.

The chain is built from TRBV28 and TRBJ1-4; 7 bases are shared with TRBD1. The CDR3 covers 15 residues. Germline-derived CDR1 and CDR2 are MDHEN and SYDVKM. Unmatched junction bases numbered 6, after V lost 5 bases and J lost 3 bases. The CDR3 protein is CASSIPGQSNEKLFF. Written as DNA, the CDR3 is TGTGCCAGCAGTATACCGGGACAGTCTAATGAAAAACTGTTTTTT. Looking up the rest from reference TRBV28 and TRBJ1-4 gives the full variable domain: DVKVTQSSRYLVKRTGEKVFLECVQDMDHENMFWYRQDPGLGLRLIYFSYDVKMKEKGDIPEGYSVSREKKERFSLILESASTNQTSMYLCASSIPGQSNEKLFFGSGTQLSVL.

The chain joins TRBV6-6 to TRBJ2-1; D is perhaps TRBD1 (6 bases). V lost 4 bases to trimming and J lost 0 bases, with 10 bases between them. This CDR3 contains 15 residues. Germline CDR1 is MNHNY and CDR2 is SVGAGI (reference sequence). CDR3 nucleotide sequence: TGTGCCAGCAGTTCAGGACAGAGCTCCTACAATGAGCAGTTCTTC. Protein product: CASSSGQSSYNEQFF.

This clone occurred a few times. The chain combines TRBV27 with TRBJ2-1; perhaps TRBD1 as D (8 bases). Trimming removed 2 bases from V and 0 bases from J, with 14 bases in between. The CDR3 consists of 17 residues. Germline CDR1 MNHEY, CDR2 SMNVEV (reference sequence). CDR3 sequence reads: CASSLAYRGGSYNEQFF. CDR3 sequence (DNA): TGTGCCAGCAGTTTAGCCTACAGGGGGGGCTCCTACAATGAGCAGTTCTTC.

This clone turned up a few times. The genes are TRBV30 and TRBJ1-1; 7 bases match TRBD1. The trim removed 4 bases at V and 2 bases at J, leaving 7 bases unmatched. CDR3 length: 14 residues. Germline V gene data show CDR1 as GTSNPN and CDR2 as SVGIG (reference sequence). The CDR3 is CAWIRTGLNTEAFF. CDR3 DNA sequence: TGTGCCTGGATCAGGACAGGTCTTAACACTGAAGCTTTCTTT.

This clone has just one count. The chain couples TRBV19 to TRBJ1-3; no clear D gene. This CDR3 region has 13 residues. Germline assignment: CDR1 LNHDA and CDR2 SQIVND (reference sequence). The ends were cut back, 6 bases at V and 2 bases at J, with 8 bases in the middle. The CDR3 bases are TGTGCCAGTAGGAACTCCCCTGGAAACACCATATATTTT. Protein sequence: CASRNSPGNTIYF.

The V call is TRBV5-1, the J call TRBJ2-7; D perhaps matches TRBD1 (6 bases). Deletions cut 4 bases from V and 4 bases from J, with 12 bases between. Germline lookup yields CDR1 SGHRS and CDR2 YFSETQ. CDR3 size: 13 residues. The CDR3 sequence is CASSLMTGYEQYF. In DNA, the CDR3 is TGCGCCAGCAGCCTCATGACAGGATACGAGCAGTACTTC.

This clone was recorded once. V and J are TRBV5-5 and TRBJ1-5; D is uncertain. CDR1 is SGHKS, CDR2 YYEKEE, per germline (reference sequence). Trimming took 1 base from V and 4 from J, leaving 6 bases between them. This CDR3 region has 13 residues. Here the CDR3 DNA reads TGTGCCAGCAGCTTGTCGGGTAATCAGCCCCAGCATTTT. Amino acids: CASSLSGNQPQHF.

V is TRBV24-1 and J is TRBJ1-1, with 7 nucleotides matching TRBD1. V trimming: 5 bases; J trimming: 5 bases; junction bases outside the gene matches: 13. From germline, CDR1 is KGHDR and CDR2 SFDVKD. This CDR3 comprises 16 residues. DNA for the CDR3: TGTGCCACCAGTGGTACGGGCGCAGGGGGTCGAACTGAAGCTTTCTTT. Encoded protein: CATSGTGAGGRTEAFF.

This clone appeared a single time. The DNA of the CDR3 is TGCGCCAGCAGCACCGACGACAGGGGCCGCGAGCAGTACTTC. The encoded protein is CASSTDDRGREQYF. This rearrangement joins TRBV4-1 to TRBJ2-7; TRBD1 matches at 8 bases. Germline V lookup: CDR1 MGHRA, CDR2 YSYEKL. Unmatched junction bases numbered 9, after V lost 5 bases and J lost 6 bases. The CDR3 has 14 amino acids.

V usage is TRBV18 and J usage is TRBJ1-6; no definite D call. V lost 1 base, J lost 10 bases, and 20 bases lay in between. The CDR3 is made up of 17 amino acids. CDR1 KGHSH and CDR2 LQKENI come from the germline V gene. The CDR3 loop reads CASSPQLGSTGGSPLHF. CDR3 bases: TGTGCCAGCTCACCACAATTGGGCAGCACGGGAGGCTCACCCCTCCACTTT.

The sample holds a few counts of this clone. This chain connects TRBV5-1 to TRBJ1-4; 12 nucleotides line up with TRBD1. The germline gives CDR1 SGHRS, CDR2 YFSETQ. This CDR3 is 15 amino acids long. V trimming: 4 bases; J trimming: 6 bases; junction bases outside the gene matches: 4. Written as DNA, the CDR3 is TGCGCCAGCAGCCGGGACAGGGGGCAGGATGAAAAACTGTTTTTT. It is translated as CASSRDRGQDEKLFF.

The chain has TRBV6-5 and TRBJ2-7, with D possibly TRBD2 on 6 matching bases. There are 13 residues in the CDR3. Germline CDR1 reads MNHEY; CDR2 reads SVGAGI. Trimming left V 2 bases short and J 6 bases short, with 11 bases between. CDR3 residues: CASSYGWRGEQYF. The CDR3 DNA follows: TGTGCCAGCAGTTACGGATGGAGGGGCGAGCAGTACTTC.

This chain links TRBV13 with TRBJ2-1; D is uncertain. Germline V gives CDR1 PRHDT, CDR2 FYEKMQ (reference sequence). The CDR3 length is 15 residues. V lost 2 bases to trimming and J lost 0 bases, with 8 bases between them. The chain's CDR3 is CASSLRSGSYNEQFF. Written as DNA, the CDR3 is TGTGCCAGCAGCTTAAGGTCGGGCTCCTACAATGAGCAGTTCTTC.

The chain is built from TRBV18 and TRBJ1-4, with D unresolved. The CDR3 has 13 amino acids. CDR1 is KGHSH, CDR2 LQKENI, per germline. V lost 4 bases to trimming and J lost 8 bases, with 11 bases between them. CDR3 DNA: TGTGCCAGCTCACTCCGAGGAGAAGAAAAACTGTTTTTT. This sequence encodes CASSLRGEEKLFF.

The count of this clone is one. The CDR3 region has the DNA TGTGCCAGCAGCTCATCAGGGACTGAAGCTTTCTTT. Translated: CASSSSGTEAFF. V is TRBV9 and J is TRBJ1-1, with a possible D match to TRBD1 (5 bases). The CDR3 sequence is 12 residues long. Between the trimmed V and J ends, which lost 4 bases and 5 bases, there was a span of 9 bases. Germline V gene lookup returns CDR1 SGDLS and CDR2 YYNGEE. The whole variable domain, remainder taken from reference TRBV9 and TRBJ1-1, is DSGVTQTPKHLITATGQRVTLRCSPRSGDLSVYWYQQSLDQGLQFLIQYYNGEERAKGNILERFSAQQFPDLHSELNLSSLELGDSALYFCASSSSGTEAFFGQGTRLTVV.